These 30 T cell receptor beta chains were sequenced from one sample in a study of OX40 agonist ivuxolimab in advanced cancers. Data came from immunoSEQ multiplex PCR; TCRdb stores just in-frame clones and leaves some out. The table shows about 99,000 clones, with 90% to 97% occurring only once. This specimen was CD4+ or CD8+ T cells sorted from blood, taken in a trial of the OX40 agonist ivuxolimab. The source is an adult with an advanced solid tumor such as melanoma, head and neck, liver or kidney cancer.

The chain uses TRBV25-1 and TRBJ2-4; 8 nucleotides align to TRBD2. Trimming took 4 bases from V and 15 from J; bases not matched to a gene: 5. Germline-derived CDR1 and CDR2 are MGHDK and SYGVNS. The CDR3 contains 11 residues. In DNA form, the CDR3 reads TGTGCCAGCAGTGCCGGGACTAGGTGGTACTTC. Its translation: CASSAGTRWYF.

The gene calls are TRBV27 and TRBJ2-7; D unclear. The CDR3 runs 13 residues. The V end lost 3 bases, the J end lost 3 bases, and 9 bases lay between the germline ends. Germline V gene sequence: CDR1 MNHEY, CDR2 SMNVEV (reference sequence). The CDR3: CASSLTLSYEQYF. DNA for the CDR3: TGTGCCAGCAGTTTGACATTGAGCTACGAGCAGTACTTC.

The CDR3 here is CASSYSGQGYEQYF. CDR3 nucleotide sequence: TGTGCCAGCAGTTACTCGGGACAGGGCTACGAGCAGTACTTC. The chain couples TRBV6-5 to TRBJ2-7; 9 nucleotides align to TRBD1. The CDR3 is 14 amino acids. Germline CDR1 reads MNHEY; CDR2 reads SVGAGI. Trimming removed 0 bases from V and 3 bases from J; junction bases left unmatched: 0.

The chain recombines TRBV4-1 with TRBJ2-1, with a weak D call TRBD2 (6 bases). In germline, CDR1 is MGHRA, CDR2 YSYEKL. V was shortened by 0 bases and J by 5 bases, with 14 bases between the two germline ends. The CDR3 extends over 16 amino acids. CDR3 nucleotides: TGCGCCAGCAGCCAAGATCCCCCCGGAGGGGACAATGAGCAGTTCTTC. This gives the protein CASSQDPPGGDNEQFF.

V and J are TRBV9 and TRBJ2-3, with 9 bases matching TRBD2. The length of the CDR3 is 17 residues. Germline-derived CDR1 and CDR2 are SGDLS and YYNGEE. V gave up 0 bases and J gave up 0 bases; unmatched junction bases: 5. This chain's CDR3 is CASSVAIAGESTDTQYF. DNA for the CDR3: TGTGCCAGCAGCGTAGCTATAGCGGGAGAAAGCACAGATACGCAGTATTTT.

The J gene is TRBJ2-7, the V gene TRBV7-3; D is unresolved. The CDR3 totals 12 residues. Trimming shortened V by 5 bases and J by 0 bases, and 5 bases separated the two germline ends. Germline values: CDR1 SGHTA, CDR2 FQGTGA. The DNA of the CDR3 is TGTGCCAGCAGCCAAAGCTCCTACGAGCAGTACTTC. Its translation is CASSQSSYEQYF.

This chain links TRBV9 with TRBJ1-4; D ambiguous. V was cut by 3 bases and J by 0 bases, with 9 bases left in between. The CDR3 runs to 15 residues. Germline V gene lookup returns CDR1 SGDLS and CDR2 YYNGEE. CDR3 loop: CASSGGPATNEKLFF. The CDR3 region has the DNA TGTGCCAGCAGCGGAGGGCCTGCAACTAATGAAAAACTGTTTTTT.

The chain links TRBV15 to TRBJ2-1, with TRBD2 matching 12 bases. Trimming cost V 4 bases and J 4 bases; bases outside gene matches: 11. The CDR3 runs to 18 residues. CDR1 and CDR2 (germline): LNHNV, YYDKDF (reference sequence). In DNA, the CDR3 is TGTGCCACCAGCACCCACTACGGACTAGCGGGGACTTACAATGAGCAGTTCTTC. It is translated as CATSTHYGLAGTYNEQFF.

This clone was picked up one time. The chain links TRBV5-6 to TRBJ1-5; no clear D. Trimming took 2 bases from V and 1 from J, leaving 7 bases between them. CDR1 and CDR2 from the germline V gene are SGHDT and YYEEEE. The CDR3 has 14 residues. In DNA, the CDR3 is TGTGCCAGCAGCTTTAGGGCGAGCAATCAGCCCCAGCATTTT. This gives the protein CASSFRASNQPQHF.

The chain couples TRBV23-1 to TRBJ1-1; tentative D call: TRBD1 (5 bases). TRBV23-1 is treated as an ORF (open reading frame) with a function not yet certain. This CDR3 region has 15 residues. V lost 2 bases and J lost 2, with 12 bases in between. The CDR3 spells CASSQIQDPNTEAFF. CDR3 nucleotides: TGCGCCAGCAGTCAAATACAGGACCCTAACACTGAAGCTTTCTTT.

This clone was counted once. The chain uses TRBV4-1 and TRBJ1-5, with D perhaps TRBD1 (6 bases). Germline V lookup: CDR1 MGHRA, CDR2 YSYEKL. This CDR3 spans 16 amino acids. Trimming shortened V by 3 bases and J by 4 bases, and 16 bases separated the two germline ends. As DNA, the CDR3 is TGCGCCAGCAGCCAGGTCCTGGACAGCCGAAATCAGCCCCAGCATTTT. Protein: CASSQVLDSRNQPQHF.

The chain combines TRBV5-1 with TRBJ2-3, with D unresolved. Germline loops: CDR1 SGHRS, CDR2 YFSETQ. The CDR3 totals 15 residues. Between the trimmed V and J ends, which lost 0 bases and 2 bases, there was a span of 10 bases. CDR3 sequence: CASSLEGSPTDTQYF. The CDR3 DNA is TGCGCCAGCAGCTTGGAGGGCAGCCCCACAGATACGCAGTATTTT.

This sequence joins TRBV27 and TRBJ1-2, with D possibly being TRBD1 (5 bases). V was shortened by 2 bases and J by 3 bases, with 10 bases between the two germline ends. Germline CDR1 is MNHEY and CDR2 is SMNVEV (reference sequence). The CDR3 is 14 residues long. The CDR3 region has the DNA TGTGCCAGCAGTTTACAAGGAGGGGACTATGGCTACACCTTC. It yields the protein CASSLQGGDYGYTF.

The genes are TRBV4-3 and TRBJ2-3; D gene ambiguous. Deletions cut 2 bases from V and 3 bases from J, with 15 bases between. Germline CDR1 is LGHNA and CDR2 is YSLEER. The CDR3 has 16 amino acids. As DNA, the CDR3 is TGCGCCAGCAGCCAAAGGCCCGGCTTTGGGACAGATACGCAGTATTTT. As protein: CASSQRPGFGTDTQYF.

CDR3 region: CASSLGGLASGEYSNQPQHF. Written as DNA, the CDR3 is TGTGCCAGCAGCTTAGGGGGCTTGGCGTCTGGGGAATACAGCAATCAGCCCCAGCATTTT. The chain links TRBV13 to TRBJ1-5; no reliable D call. V was trimmed by 0 bases and J by 1 base, leaving 22 bases between them. The CDR3 contains 20 residues. CDR1 is PRHDT, CDR2 FYEKMQ, per germline (reference sequence).

V is TRBV7-3 and J is TRBJ2-5, with D unclear. Per the germline V gene, CDR1 is SGHTA and CDR2 is FQGTGA. CDR3 length: 13 residues. The ends were cut back, 2 bases at V and 5 bases at J, with 9 bases in the middle. CDR3 sequence: CASSLVNKETQYF. The CDR3 region has the DNA TGTGCCAGCAGCTTAGTAAACAAGGAGACCCAGTACTTC.

V and J are TRBV4-1 and TRBJ1-5, with D unclear. The CDR3 totals 14 residues. Germline lookup yields CDR1 MGHRA and CDR2 YSYEKL. Trimming took 1 base from V and 2 from J, leaving 6 bases between them. The CDR3 DNA follows: TGCGCCAGCAGCCAAGTGGCGGGCAATCAGCCCCAGCATTTT. Residues: CASSQVAGNQPQHF.

The chain employs TRBV4-1 and TRBJ1-6, with D uncertain. Trimming pared 4 bases from V and 9 bases from J, leaving 16 bases between. CDR3 length equals 15 residues. Looked up from germline, CDR1 is MGHRA and CDR2 is YSYEKL. The CDR3 DNA reads TGCGCCAGCAGCCCGACTTGGCAGATAATTTCACCCCTCCACTTT. Protein sequence: CASSPTWQIISPLHF.

The J gene is TRBJ2-7, the V gene TRBV5-4, with D uncertain. The V end lost 4 bases, the J end lost 5 bases, and 13 bases lay between the germline ends. This CDR3 contains 13 residues. CDR1 SGHNT and CDR2 YYREEE come from the germline V gene (reference sequence). The CDR3 spells CASSQVGVHEQYF. In DNA form, the CDR3 reads TGTGCCAGCAGCCAGGTTGGGGTCCACGAGCAGTACTTC.

The V and J genes are TRBV6-6 and TRBJ1-4; D unresolved. V lost 10 bases, J lost 5 bases, and 8 bases lay in between. Germline lookup yields CDR1 MNHNY and CDR2 SVGAGI (reference sequence). The length of the CDR3 is 11 residues. The CDR3 bases are TGTGCCACCCCACTAAATGAAAAACTGTTTTTT. This encodes CATPLNEKLFF.

The V gene is TRBV15, the J gene TRBJ2-7, with 10 bases that match TRBD1. Per the germline V gene, CDR1 is LNHNV and CDR2 is YYDKDF (reference sequence). V lost 6 bases, J lost 7 bases, and 6 bases stayed unmatched. The CDR3 covers 13 residues. The chain's CDR3 is CATRDRGRGEQYF. The CDR3 nucleotides read TGTGCCACCAGAGACAGGGGGCGAGGAGAGCAGTACTTC. Drawing the rest from reference TRBV15 and TRBJ2-7, the complete variable domain is DAMVIQNPRYQVTQFGKPVTLSCSQTLNHNVMYWYQQKSSQAPKLLFHYYDKDFNNEADTPDNFQSRRPNTSFCFLDIRSPGLGDTAMYLCATRDRGRGEQYFGPGTRLTVT.

The chain has TRBV11-2 and TRBJ1-4; possible D gene TRBD1, 6 bases. Germline V CDR1 and CDR2: SGHAT, FQNNGV. This CDR3 has 16 residues. Trimming pared 1 base from V and 4 bases from J, leaving 13 bases between. The CDR3 sequence: CASSLVHRADNEKLFF. The CDR3 region has the DNA TGTGCCAGCAGCTTAGTCCACAGGGCCGATAATGAAAAACTGTTTTTT. The whole variable domain, filled in from reference TRBV11-2 and TRBJ1-4, reads EAGVAQSPRYKIIEKRQSVAFWCNPISGHATLYWYQQILGQGPKLLIQFQNNGVVDDSQLPKDRFSAERLKGVDSTLKIQPAKLEDSAVYLCASSLVHRADNEKLFFGSGTQLSVL.

This CDR3 reads CASSFGDGAREQYF. In DNA, the CDR3 is TGTGCCAGCAGTTTTGGGGATGGGGCCCGCGAGCAGTACTTC. J is TRBJ2-7 and V is TRBV27, with a possible D match to TRBD1 (5 bases). CDR1 is MNHEY and CDR2 is SMNVEV in the germline V gene (reference sequence). The CDR3 totals 14 residues. The V end lost 3 bases, the J end lost 6 bases, and 15 bases lay between the germline ends.

V and J are TRBV5-5 and TRBJ2-7; no clear D. From germline, CDR1 is SGHKS and CDR2 YYEKEE (reference sequence). The ends were cut back, 0 bases at V and 0 bases at J, with 7 bases in the middle. The CDR3 is made up of 14 amino acids. The CDR3: CASSLGSGSYEQYF. The CDR3 DNA follows: TGTGCCAGCAGCTTGGGATCTGGCTCCTACGAGCAGTACTTC.

The chain joins TRBV28 to TRBJ2-1, with D perhaps matching TRBD1 or TRBD2 (6 bases each). This CDR3 has 16 amino acids. CDR1 and CDR2 from the germline V gene are MDHEN and SYDVKM. The V and J ends lost 1 base and 5 bases respectively, with 15 bases between them. Here the CDR3 reads CASSLSAGGAHNEQFF. The CDR3 DNA sequence: TGTGCCAGCAGTTTATCGGCCGGGGGCGCCCACAATGAGCAGTTCTTC.

The chain recombines TRBV6-5 with TRBJ1-1; 9 bases match TRBD1. This CDR3 has 15 amino acids. Germline V gene sequence: CDR1 MNHEY, CDR2 SVGAGI. Losses at the gene ends were 3 bases for V and 5 bases for J; bases not matched to a gene: 7. The CDR3: CASSYPGQGGTEAFF. CDR3 sequence (DNA): TGTGCCAGCAGTTATCCGGGACAGGGTGGGACTGAAGCTTTCTTT.

About this clone: Other DNA sequences from this sample encode an identical CDR3 as well. This chain joins TRBV27 and TRBJ1-2; TRBD1 aligns across 7 bases. Germline V gene data show CDR1 as MNHEY and CDR2 as SMNVEV (reference sequence). Trimming cost V 6 bases and J 2 bases; bases outside gene matches: 3. The CDR3 is 13 residues long. The CDR3 loop is CASSLQGNYGYTF. The CDR3 DNA reads as TGTGCCAGCAGCCTACAGGGGAACTATGGCTACACCTTC.

V gene TRBV5-4 combines with J gene TRBJ2-5; 8 bases match TRBD1. Germline-derived CDR1 and CDR2 are SGHNT and YYREEE (reference sequence). The V and J ends lost 3 bases and 2 bases, in that order; junction bases with no gene match: 3. There are 14 residues in the CDR3. CDR3 nucleotides: TGTGCCAGCAGCTGGACAGGGATTCAAGAGACCCAGTACTTC. This gives the protein CASSWTGIQETQYF.

This clone was recorded only once. This chain links TRBV28 with TRBJ2-3; D remains ambiguous. The CDR3 runs 13 residues. Germline CDR1 and CDR2: MDHEN and SYDVKM. The germline V and J ends were trimmed by 2 bases and 4 bases, with 7 bases remaining between them. As DNA, the CDR3 is TGTGCCAGCAGTTTACCCCCCCCAGATACGCAGTATTTT. As protein: CASSLPPPDTQYF.

The chain joins TRBV7-3 to TRBJ2-3; 10 bases match TRBD1. The V gene's germline CDR1 is SGHTA and CDR2 FQGTGA. Trimming cost V 6 bases and J 4 bases; bases outside gene matches: 1. The CDR3 is made up of 13 amino acids. The CDR3 protein is CASRGQGSDTQYF. The DNA for the CDR3 is TGTGCCAGCAGGGGACAGGGGTCAGATACGCAGTATTTT.